These 17 T cell receptor beta chains were all obtained from the same sample, sequenced in a study of T-cell memory formation after mild COVID-19. TCRdb fed the 5' RACE reads into MiXCR, producing one record per CDR3 protein. This repertoire shows about 190,000 distinct CDR3 sequences, 20% to 25% found once; its top ten account for 20% to 25%. Sequenced material: PBMCs or a T cell subset sorted from them (not recorded which). All receptors come from an adult woman who had mild COVID-19 (a few samples of this study predate the infection). Cell type and time point are not known.

The CDR3: CASSPPTVTTRRGGYEQYF. In DNA, the CDR3 is TGTGCCAGCAGCCCGCCGACAGTAACCACTCGTAGGGGTGGGTACGAGCAGTACTTC. This sequence joins TRBV7-9 and TRBJ2-7; TRBD1 is a possible D gene (5 bases). This CDR3 has 19 residues. Trimming pared 5 bases from V and 4 bases from J, leaving 30 bases between. CDR1 is SEHNR, CDR2 FQNEAQ, per germline (reference sequence).

The V and J genes are TRBV12-3 or TRBV12-4 and TRBJ2-7; TRBD1 is a possible D gene (5 bases). The V end was cut by 8 bases, the J end by 2 bases, with 10 bases between. CDR3 length equals 12 residues. The CDR3: CASRQGAYEQYF. The CDR3 region has the DNA TGTGCCAGCCGGCAGGGCGCCTACGAGCAGTACTTC.

CDR3 in DNA: TGTGCCAGCAGCTTAGAACGGGGCAGGGACACTGAAGCTTTCTTT. Translating gives CASSLERGRDTEAFF. This chain links TRBV7-6 with TRBJ1-1; a possible D gene is TRBD1 (5 bases). The germline V and J ends were trimmed by 1 base and 3 bases, with 12 bases remaining between them. The CDR3 loop spans 15 amino acids. The germline gives CDR1 SGHVS, CDR2 FNYEAQ. Supplemented by reference TRBV7-6 and TRBJ1-1, the full variable domain reads GAGVSQSPRYKVTKRGQDVALRCDPISGHVSLYWYRQALGQGPEFLTYFNYEAQQDKSGLPNDRFSAERPEGSISTLTIQRTEQRDSAMYRCASSLERGRDTEAFFGQGTRLTVV.

The rearrangement links TRBV12-3 or TRBV12-4 to TRBJ2-1; possibly TRBD2 for D (5 bases). V dropped 8 bases and J dropped 2 bases, with 10 bases sitting between them. This CDR3 spans 13 amino acids. CDR3 sequence reads: CASGREPYNEQFF. The CDR3 DNA sequence: TGTGCCAGCGGAAGGGAGCCCTACAATGAGCAGTTCTTC.

The J gene is TRBJ2-7, the V gene TRBV19; D is perhaps TRBD1 or TRBD2 (5 bases each). The V end was cut by 6 bases, the J end by 4 bases, with 16 bases between. Germline CDR1 LNHDA, CDR2 SQIVND (reference sequence). CDR3 length: 14 residues. The CDR3 DNA reads TGTGCCAGTAGCGGGACCAACTTCGGTTACGAGCAGTACTTC. Amino acid sequence: CASSGTNFGYEQYF.

This rearrangement joins TRBV6-2 or TRBV6-3 to TRBJ2-1; 10 positions agree with TRBD1. The CDR3 has 16 residues. Germline CDR1 MNHEY, CDR2 SVGEGT. Trimming at V came to 11 bases and at J to 7 bases, leaving 17 bases not matched to a gene. The CDR3 is CAGSSRDRGGWNEQFF. The CDR3, as DNA: TGTGCCGGCTCGTCCCGGGACAGGGGAGGGTGGAATGAGCAGTTCTTC.

This chain joins TRBV19 and TRBJ2-1, with a tentative D call TRBD2 (6 bases). The V gene lost 2 bases and the J gene lost 0 bases, with 8 bases spanning the gap. The CDR3 is made up of 15 amino acids. Germline values: CDR1 LNHDA, CDR2 SQIVND (reference sequence). DNA of the CDR3: TGTGCCAGTAGTATATTGGGAGGCTCCTACAATGAGCAGTTCTTC. This codes for CASSILGGSYNEQFF. The full variable domain, rest sourced from reference TRBV19 and TRBJ2-1, is DGGITQSPKYLFRKEGQNVTLSCEQNLNHDAMYWYRQDPGQGLRLIYYSQIVNDFQKGDIAEGYSVSREKKESFPLTVTSAQKNPTAFYLCASSILGGSYNEQFFGPGTRLTVL.

The V call is TRBV19, the J call TRBJ2-7; TRBD1 matches at 7 bases. Germline V gives CDR1 LNHDA, CDR2 SQIVND (reference sequence). The CDR3 sequence is 13 residues long. Unmatched junction bases numbered 2, after V lost 2 bases and J lost 4 bases. The DNA of the CDR3 is TGTGCCAGTAGTATAAACAGGGGTTACGAGCAGTACTTC. Translated, it gives CASSINRGYEQYF.

The rearrangement uses TRBV30 and TRBJ2-7, with D uncertain. The CDR3 has 14 amino acids. V shed 4 bases and J shed 0 bases, with 13 bases lying between them. The germline V gene has CDR1 GTSNPN and CDR2 SVGIG (reference sequence). The CDR3 sequence: CAWTDSGTSYEQYF. The CDR3 DNA reads TGTGCCTGGACCGACTCAGGAACCTCCTACGAGCAGTACTTC.

The sample holds a few counts of this clonotype. This chain connects TRBV4-1 to TRBJ1-1; D unresolved. Per the germline V gene, CDR1 is MGHRA and CDR2 is YSYEKL. The CDR3 has 14 residues. The CDR3 coding sequence is TGCGTTGATAGCCAAACCCCGGGTCGCACTGAAGCTTTCTTT. It codes for CVDSQTPGRTEAFF.

This chain links TRBV29-1 with TRBJ2-2; D is uncertain. V was shortened by 0 bases and J by 2 bases, with 10 bases between the two germline ends. The CDR3 extends over 15 amino acids. Germline V gene data show CDR1 as SQVTM and CDR2 as ANQGSEA. CDR3 in amino acids: CSVEDGPTNTGELFF. CDR3 in DNA: TGCAGCGTTGAAGATGGGCCCACAAACACCGGGGAGCTGTTTTTT.

The chain combines TRBV6-6 with TRBJ2-7; 8 bases line up with TRBD1. The V and J ends lost 0 bases and 5 bases, in that order; junction bases with no gene match: 6. The CDR3 totals 15 residues. The germline V gene encodes CDR1 MNHNY and CDR2 SVGAGI (reference sequence). This CDR3 reads CASSYSRGRGDEQYF. In nucleotides, the CDR3 is TGTGCCAGCAGTTACTCCAGGGGGCGAGGGGACGAGCAGTACTTC.

The rearrangement links TRBV3-1 to TRBJ2-5; D unresolved. V lost 2 bases and J 4 bases, leaving 14 bases between the germline ends. CDR1 and CDR2 from the germline V gene are LGHDT and YNNKEL (reference sequence). The CDR3 totals 15 residues. This CDR3 is CASSQPVVGGETQYF. CDR3 DNA sequence: TGTGCCAGCAGCCAACCTGTAGTAGGCGGAGAGACCCAGTACTTC.

The J gene is TRBJ2-7, the V gene TRBV5-1, with a tentative D call TRBD2 (7 bases). V was pared by 5 bases and J by 2 bases, with 14 bases between. The CDR3 length is 14 residues. Germline CDR1 and CDR2: SGHRS and YFSETQ. The CDR3 loop reads CASSAGAGPYEQYF. For the CDR3, the DNA is TGCGCCAGCAGTGCGGGGGCCGGTCCCTACGAGCAGTACTTC.

This chain links TRBV15 with TRBJ2-7; D uncertain. The CDR3 spans 13 residues. The V gene lost 0 bases and the J gene lost 4 bases, with 7 bases spanning the gap. Germline values: CDR1 LNHNV, CDR2 YYDKDF (reference sequence). In DNA form, the CDR3 reads TGTGCCACCAGCAGAGATCTGAGGTACGAGCAGTACTTC. It translates to CATSRDLRYEQYF.

The V call is TRBV6-1, the J call TRBJ2-1; D might be TRBD1 (6 bases). Trimming took 3 bases from V and 8 from J, leaving 17 bases between them. Germline CDR1 is MNHNS and CDR2 is SASEGT. The CDR3 totals 15 residues. CDR3 loop: CASSDPPLQGDEQFF. CDR3 DNA sequence: TGTGCCAGCAGTGACCCTCCCTTACAGGGAGATGAGCAGTTCTTC.

The chain combines TRBV12-5 with TRBJ2-7; 7 nucleotides agree with TRBD2. The ends lost 0 bases at V and 2 bases at J; junction bases unmatched: 7. The CDR3 runs to 16 residues. Looked up from germline, CDR1 is LGHNT and CDR2 is FRNRAP. The chain's CDR3 is CASGLVKLASTYEQYF. CDR3 sequence (DNA): TGTGCTAGTGGTTTGGTAAAACTAGCGTCCACCTACGAGCAGTACTTC.